The present T cell receptor (beta chain) was sequenced within a study of T cells after yellow fever vaccination. The CDR3 loop spans 17 amino acids. The junction had 10 bases not matched to a gene; V was cut back by 0 bases and J by 5 bases. Each CDR3 protein gets one entry after TCRdb re-called the 5' RACE reads with MiXCR. The table records approximately 300,000 distinct CDR3 sequences, about 11% of them present only once. This sequence was found in a man aged 18 to 35 who received the YFV17D yellow fever vaccine. The sample was CD4+ T cells sorted from PBMCs, taken 45 days after the yellow fever booster vaccination. This rearrangement joins TRBV12-3 or TRBV12-4 to TRBJ2-3; 8 nucleotides line up with TRBD2. CDR3 sequence reads: CASSLALAGGPGDTQYF. The CDR3 region has the DNA TGTGCCAGCAGTTTAGCGCTGGCGGGGGGACCCGGAGATACGCAGTATTTT.